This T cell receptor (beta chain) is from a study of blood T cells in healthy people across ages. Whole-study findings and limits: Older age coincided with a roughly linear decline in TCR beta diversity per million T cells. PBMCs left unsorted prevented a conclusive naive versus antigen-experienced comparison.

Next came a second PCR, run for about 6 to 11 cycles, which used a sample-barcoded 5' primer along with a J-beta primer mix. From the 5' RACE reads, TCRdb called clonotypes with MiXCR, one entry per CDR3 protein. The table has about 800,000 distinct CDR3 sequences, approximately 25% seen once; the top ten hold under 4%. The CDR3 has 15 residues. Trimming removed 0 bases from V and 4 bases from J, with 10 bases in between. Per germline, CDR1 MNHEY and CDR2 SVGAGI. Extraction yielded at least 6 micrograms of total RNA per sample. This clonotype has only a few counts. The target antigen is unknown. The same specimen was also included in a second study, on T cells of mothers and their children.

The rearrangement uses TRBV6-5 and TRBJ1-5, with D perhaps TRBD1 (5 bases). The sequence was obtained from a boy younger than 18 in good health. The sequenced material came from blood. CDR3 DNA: TGTGCCAGCAGTTACTCGGCAGGGAGAAATCAGCCCCAGCATTTT. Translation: CASSYSAGRNQPQHF.